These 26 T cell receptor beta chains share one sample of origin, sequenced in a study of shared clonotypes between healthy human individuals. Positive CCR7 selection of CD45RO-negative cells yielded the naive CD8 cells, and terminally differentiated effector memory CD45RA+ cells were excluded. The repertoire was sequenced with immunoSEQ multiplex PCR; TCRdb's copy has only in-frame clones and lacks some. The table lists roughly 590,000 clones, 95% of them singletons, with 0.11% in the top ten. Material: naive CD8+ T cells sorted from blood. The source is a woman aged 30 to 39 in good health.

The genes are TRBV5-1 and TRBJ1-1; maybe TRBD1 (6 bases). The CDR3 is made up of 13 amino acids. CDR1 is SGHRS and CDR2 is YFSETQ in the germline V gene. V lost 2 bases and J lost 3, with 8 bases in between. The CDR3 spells CASSLSGDTEAFF. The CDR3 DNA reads TGCGCCAGCAGCTTATCAGGGGACACTGAAGCTTTCTTT.

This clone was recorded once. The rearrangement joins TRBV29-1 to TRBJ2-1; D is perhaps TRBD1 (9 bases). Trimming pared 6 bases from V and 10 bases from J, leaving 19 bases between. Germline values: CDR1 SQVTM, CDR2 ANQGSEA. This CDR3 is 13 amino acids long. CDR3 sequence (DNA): TGCAGCGTAACAGGGGGCCAGCGGGAGGAGCAGTTCTTC. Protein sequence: CSVTGGQREEQFF.

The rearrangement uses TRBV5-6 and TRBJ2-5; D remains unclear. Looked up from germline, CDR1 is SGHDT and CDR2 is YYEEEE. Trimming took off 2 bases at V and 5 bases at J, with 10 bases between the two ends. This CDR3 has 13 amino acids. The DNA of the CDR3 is TGTGCCAGCAGCTTCTTGGTCGCTGAGACCCAGTACTTC. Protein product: CASSFLVAETQYF.

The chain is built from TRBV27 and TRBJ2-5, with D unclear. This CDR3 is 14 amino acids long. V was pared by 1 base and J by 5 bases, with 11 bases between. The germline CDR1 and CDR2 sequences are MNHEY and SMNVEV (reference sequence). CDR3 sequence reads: CASSLFPGLETQYF. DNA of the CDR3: TGTGCCAGCAGTTTATTCCCGGGTTTGGAGACCCAGTACTTC.

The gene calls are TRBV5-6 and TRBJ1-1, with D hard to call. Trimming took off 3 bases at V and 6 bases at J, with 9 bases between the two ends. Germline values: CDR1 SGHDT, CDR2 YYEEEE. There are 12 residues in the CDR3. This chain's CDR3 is CASSYQSSEAFF. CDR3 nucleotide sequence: TGTGCCAGCAGCTACCAGTCTTCTGAAGCTTTCTTT.

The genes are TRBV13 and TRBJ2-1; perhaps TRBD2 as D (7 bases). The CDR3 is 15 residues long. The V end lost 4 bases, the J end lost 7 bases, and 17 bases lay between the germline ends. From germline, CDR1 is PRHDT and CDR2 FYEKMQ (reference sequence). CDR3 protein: CASSSAEGGPNEQFF. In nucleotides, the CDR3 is TGTGCCAGCAGCTCGGCCGAGGGGGGGCCGAATGAGCAGTTCTTC.

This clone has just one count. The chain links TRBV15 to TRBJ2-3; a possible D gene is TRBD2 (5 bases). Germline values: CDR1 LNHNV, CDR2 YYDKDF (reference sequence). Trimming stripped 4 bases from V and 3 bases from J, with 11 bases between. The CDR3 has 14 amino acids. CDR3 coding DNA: TGTGCCACCAGCACTAGCTGGGTTACAGATACGCAGTATTTT. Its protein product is CATSTSWVTDTQYF.

The CDR3 nucleotides are TGTGCCAGCAGTCAGATGGGGGGAGACACTGAAGCTTTCTTT. It encodes CASSQMGGDTEAFF. The chain links TRBV27 to TRBJ1-1; the D gene is possibly TRBD1 (5 bases). The CDR3 loop spans 14 amino acids. CDR1 MNHEY and CDR2 SMNVEV come from the germline V gene (reference sequence). V lost 5 bases and J lost 3, with 13 bases in between.

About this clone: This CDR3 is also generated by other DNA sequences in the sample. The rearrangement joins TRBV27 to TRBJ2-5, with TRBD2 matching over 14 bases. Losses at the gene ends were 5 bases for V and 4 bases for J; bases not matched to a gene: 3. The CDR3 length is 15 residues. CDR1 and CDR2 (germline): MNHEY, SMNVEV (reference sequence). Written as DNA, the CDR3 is TGTGCCAGCAGTCTAGGGACTAGCGGGAGAGAGACCCAGTACTTC. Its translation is CASSLGTSGRETQYF.

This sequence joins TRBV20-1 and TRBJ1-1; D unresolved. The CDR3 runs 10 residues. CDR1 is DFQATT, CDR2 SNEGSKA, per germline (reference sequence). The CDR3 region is CSPSSDEAFF. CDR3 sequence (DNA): TGCAGCCCCTCCTCGGATGAAGCTTTCTTT.

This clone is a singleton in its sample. CDR3 loop: CASSVAQVGETQYF. The DNA of the CDR3 is TGTGCCAGCAGCGTAGCTCAGGTGGGAGAGACCCAGTACTTC. This chain links TRBV9 with TRBJ2-5; D not certain. This CDR3 has 14 residues. V shed 0 bases and J shed 4 bases, with 10 bases lying between them. Germline CDR1 reads SGDLS; CDR2 reads YYNGEE. The variable domain in full, completed from reference TRBV9 and TRBJ2-5, reads DSGVTQTPKHLITATGQRVTLRCSPRSGDLSVYWYQQSLDQGLQFLIQYYNGEERAKGNILERFSAQQFPDLHSELNLSSLELGDSALYFCASSVAQVGETQYFGPGTRLLVL.

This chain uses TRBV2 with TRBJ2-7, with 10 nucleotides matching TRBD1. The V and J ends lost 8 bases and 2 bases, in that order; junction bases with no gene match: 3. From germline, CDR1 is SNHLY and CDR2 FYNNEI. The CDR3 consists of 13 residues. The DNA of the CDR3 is TGTGCCAGCGGGGACAGGGGAACCTACGAGCAGTACTTC. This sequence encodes CASGDRGTYEQYF.

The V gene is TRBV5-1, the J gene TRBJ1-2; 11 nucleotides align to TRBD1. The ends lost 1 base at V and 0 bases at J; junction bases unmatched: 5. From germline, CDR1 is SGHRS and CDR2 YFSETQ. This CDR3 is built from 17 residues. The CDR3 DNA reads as TGCGCCAGCAGCTTGCCGGACAGGGGGCTATCTAACTATGGCTACACCTTC. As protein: CASSLPDRGLSNYGYTF. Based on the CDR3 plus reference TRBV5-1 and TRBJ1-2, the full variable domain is KAGVTQTPRYLIKTRGQQVTLSCSPISGHRSVSWYQQTPGQGLQFLFEYFSETQRNKGNFPGRFSGRQFSNSRSEMNVSTLELGDSALYLCASSLPDRGLSNYGYTFGSGTRLTVV.

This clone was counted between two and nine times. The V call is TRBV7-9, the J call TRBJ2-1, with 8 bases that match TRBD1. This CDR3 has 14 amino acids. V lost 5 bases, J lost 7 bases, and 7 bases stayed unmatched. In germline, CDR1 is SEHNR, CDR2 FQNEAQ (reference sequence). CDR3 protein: CASSPQDRANEQFF. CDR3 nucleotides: TGTGCCAGCAGCCCCCAGGACAGGGCTAATGAGCAGTTCTTC.

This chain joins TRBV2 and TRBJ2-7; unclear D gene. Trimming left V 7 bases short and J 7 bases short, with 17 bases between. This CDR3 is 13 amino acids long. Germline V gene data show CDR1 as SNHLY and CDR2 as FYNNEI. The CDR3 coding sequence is TGTGCCAGCAACGGCAGAGGTCTTAGGGAGCAGTACTTC. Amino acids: CASNGRGLREQYF.

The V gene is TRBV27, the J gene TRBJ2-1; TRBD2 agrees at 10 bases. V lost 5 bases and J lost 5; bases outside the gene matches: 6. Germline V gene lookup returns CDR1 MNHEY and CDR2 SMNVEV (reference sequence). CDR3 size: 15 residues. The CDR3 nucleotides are TGTGCCAGCAGTACGGGACTAGCGAGCCACAATGAGCAGTTCTTC. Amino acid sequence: CASSTGLASHNEQFF.

CDR3 nucleotide sequence: TGTGCCAGCAGTCCGCCTGAGTACAATGAGCAGTTCTTC. This encodes CASSPPEYNEQFF. The chain has TRBV6-5 and TRBJ2-1, with D unclear. V lost 5 bases, J lost 4 bases, and 9 bases lay in between. The CDR3 loop spans 13 amino acids. Germline CDR1 and CDR2: MNHEY and SVGAGI.

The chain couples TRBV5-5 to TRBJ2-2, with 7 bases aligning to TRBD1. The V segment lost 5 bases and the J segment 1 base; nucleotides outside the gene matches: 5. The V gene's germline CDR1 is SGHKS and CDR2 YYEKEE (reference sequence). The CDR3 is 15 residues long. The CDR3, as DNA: TGTGCCAGCAGAAACGGACAGGTGAACACCGGGGAGCTGTTTTTT. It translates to CASRNGQVNTGELFF.

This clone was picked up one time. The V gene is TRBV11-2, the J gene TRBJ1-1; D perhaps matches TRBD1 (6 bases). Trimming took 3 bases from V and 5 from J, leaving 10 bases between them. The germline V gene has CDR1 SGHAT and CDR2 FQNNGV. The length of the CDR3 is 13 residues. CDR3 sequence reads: CASSFEGVTEAFF. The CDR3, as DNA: TGTGCCAGCAGCTTTGAGGGGGTGACTGAAGCTTTCTTT.

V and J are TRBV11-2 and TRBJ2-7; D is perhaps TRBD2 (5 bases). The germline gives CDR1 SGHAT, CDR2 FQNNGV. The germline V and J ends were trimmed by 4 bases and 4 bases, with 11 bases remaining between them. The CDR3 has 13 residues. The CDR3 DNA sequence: TGTGCCAGCAGCTGGCGGGCGTCGTACGAGCAGTACTTC. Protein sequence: CASSWRASYEQYF.

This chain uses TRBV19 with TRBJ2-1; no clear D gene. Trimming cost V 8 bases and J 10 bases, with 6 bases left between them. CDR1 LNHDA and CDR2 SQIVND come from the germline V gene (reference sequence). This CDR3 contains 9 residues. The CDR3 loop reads CASSGEQFF. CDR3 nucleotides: TGTGCCAGTTCTGGGGAGCAGTTCTTC.

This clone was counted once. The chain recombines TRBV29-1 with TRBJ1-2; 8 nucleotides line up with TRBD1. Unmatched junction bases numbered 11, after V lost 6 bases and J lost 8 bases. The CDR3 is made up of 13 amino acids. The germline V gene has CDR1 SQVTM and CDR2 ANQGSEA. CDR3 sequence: CSVVGQGAEGYTF. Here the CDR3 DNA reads TGCAGCGTGGTGGGTCAGGGGGCGGAGGGCTACACCTTC.

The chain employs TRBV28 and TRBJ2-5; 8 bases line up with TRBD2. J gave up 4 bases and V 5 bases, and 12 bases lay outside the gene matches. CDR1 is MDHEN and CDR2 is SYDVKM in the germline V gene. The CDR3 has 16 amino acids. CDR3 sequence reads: CASSDPGLEMGETQYF. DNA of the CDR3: TGTGCCAGCAGTGACCCGGGACTAGAAATGGGAGAGACCCAGTACTTC. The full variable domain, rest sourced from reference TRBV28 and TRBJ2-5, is DVKVTQSSRYLVKRTGEKVFLECVQDMDHENMFWYRQDPGLGLRLIYFSYDVKMKEKGDIPEGYSVSREKKERFSLILESASTNQTSMYLCASSDPGLEMGETQYFGPGTRLLVL.

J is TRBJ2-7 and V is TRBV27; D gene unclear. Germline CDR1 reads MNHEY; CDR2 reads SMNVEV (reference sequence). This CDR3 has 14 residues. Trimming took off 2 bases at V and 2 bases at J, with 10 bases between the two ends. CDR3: CASSLRYETYEQYF. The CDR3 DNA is TGTGCCAGCAGTTTAAGGTATGAAACCTACGAGCAGTACTTC.

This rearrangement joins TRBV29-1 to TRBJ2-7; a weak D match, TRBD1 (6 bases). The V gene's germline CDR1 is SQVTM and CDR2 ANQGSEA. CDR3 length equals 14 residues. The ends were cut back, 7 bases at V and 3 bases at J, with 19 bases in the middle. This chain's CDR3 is CSAIRQEWGYEQYF. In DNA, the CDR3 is TGCAGCGCTATCCGACAGGAGTGGGGCTACGAGCAGTACTTC.

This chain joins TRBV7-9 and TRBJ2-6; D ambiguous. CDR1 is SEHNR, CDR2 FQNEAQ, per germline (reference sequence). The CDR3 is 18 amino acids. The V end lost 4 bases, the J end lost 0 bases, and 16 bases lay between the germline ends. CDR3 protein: CASSSRVWSDSGANVLTF. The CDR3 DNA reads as TGTGCCAGCAGCTCCCGGGTTTGGAGTGACTCTGGGGCCAACGTCCTGACTTTC.